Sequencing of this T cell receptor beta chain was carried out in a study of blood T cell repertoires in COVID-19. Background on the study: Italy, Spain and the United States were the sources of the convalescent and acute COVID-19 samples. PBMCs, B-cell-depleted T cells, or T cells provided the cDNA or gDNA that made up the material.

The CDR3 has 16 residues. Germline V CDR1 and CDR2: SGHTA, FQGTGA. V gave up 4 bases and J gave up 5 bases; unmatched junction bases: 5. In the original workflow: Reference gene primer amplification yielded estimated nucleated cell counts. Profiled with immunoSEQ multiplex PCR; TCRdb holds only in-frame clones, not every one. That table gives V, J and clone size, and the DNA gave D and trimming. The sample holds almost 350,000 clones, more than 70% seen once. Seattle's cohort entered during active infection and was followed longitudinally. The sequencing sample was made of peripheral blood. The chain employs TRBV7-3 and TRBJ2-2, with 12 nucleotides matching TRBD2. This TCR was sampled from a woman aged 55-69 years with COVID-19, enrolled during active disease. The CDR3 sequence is CASSSLGLAGTGELFF. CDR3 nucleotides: TGTGCCAGCAGCTCACTCGGACTAGCGGGGACCGGGGAGCTGTTTTTT.